The T cell receptor beta chain under discussion was sequenced for a study of PD-1 and CTLA-4 blockade in melanoma. Sequencing used immunoSEQ multiplex PCR; TCRdb keeps in-frame clones, though not all of them. The sample has some 21,000 clones, around 88% seen once; the top ten hold around 7.6%. The CDR3 sequence is 13 residues long. The germline gives CDR1 SNHLY, CDR2 FYNNEI. The V and J ends lost 4 bases and 0 bases respectively, with 5 bases between them. This clone occurred once. The specimen was CD8+ T cells from peripheral blood, collected before anti-PD-1 treatment. This TCR came from a human donor with melanoma. The rearrangement links TRBV2 to TRBJ2-3; D tentatively reads TRBD1 or TRBD2 (5 bases each). CDR3 sequence (DNA): TGTGCCAGCAGTGGGGACAGCACAGATACGCAGTATTTT. Translated: CASSGDSTDTQYF. The variable domain in full, completed from reference TRBV2 and TRBJ2-3, reads EPEVTQTPSHQVTQMGQEVILRCVPISNHLYFYWYRQILGQKVEFLVSFYNNEISEKSEIFDDQFSVERPDGSNFTLKIRSTKLEDSAMYFCASSGDSTDTQYFGPGTRLTVL.